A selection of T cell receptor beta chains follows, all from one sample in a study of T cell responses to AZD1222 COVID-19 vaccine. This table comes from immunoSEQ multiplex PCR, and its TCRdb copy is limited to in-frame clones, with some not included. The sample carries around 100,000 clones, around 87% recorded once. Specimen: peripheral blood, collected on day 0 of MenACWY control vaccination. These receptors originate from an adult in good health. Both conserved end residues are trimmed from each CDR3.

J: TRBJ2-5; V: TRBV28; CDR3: ASSLSGRAGETQY
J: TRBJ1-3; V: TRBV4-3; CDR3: ASSQVLVGTGNTIY
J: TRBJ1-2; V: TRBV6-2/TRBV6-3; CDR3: ASSPGTDNYGYT
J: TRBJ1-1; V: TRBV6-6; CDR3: ASSRREGEAF
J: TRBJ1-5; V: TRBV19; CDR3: ASSMGTGRSNQPQH
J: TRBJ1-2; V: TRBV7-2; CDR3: ASSLGRENVDYGYT
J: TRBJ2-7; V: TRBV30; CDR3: AWRGGGSYEQY
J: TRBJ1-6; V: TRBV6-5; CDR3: ASSPRMGQADPLH
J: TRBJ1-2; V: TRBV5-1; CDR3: ASSTVGGPQANGYT
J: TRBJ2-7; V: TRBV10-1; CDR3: ASSGQGSYEQY
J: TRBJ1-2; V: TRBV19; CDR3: ASRRRGLNYGYT
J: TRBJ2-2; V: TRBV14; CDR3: ASSQDRRTGELF
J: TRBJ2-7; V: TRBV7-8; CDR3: ASSLRLAGGLVDEQY
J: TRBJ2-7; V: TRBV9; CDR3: ASSLSGASASYEQY
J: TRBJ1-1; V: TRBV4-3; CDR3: ASSQGFNTEAF
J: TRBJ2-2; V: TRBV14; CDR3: ASSQIQGSTGELF
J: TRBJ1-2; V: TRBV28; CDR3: ASSLAGHGYT
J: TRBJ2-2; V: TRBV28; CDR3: ASGATGYNTGELF
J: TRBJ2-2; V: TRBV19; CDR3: ASSLAGEPTGELF
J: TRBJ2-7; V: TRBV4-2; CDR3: ASSQMPGGYEQY
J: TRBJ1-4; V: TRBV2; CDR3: ASRGDSYNEKLF
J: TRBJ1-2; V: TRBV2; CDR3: ASSGSGLDGYT
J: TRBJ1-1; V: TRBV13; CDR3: ASSLKTGANTEAF
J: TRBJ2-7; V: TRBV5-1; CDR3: ASSLAQGLTEQY
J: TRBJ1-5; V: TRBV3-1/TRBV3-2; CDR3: ASSHGWGGQPQH
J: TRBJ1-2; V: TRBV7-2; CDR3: ASSLVAPSNYGYT
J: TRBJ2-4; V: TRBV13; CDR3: ASSTEGPKNIQY
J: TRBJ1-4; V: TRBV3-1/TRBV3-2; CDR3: ASSLRSGNEKLF
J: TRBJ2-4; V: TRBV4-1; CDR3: ASSQGSVGLAKNIQY
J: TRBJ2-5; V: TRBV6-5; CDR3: ASSYSETQY
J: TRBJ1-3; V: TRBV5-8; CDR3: ASSLIRGSGNTIY
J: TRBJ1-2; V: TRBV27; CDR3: ASSSDINYGYT
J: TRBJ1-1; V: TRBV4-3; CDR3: ASSQGWGANTEAF
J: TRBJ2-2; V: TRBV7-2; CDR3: ASRSGEIGELF
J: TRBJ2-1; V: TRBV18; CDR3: ASSPGLAGGRNEQF
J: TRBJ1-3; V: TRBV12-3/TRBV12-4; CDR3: ASSTTFPVTIY
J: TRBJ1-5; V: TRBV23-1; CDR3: ASSQSLRVGATNQPQH
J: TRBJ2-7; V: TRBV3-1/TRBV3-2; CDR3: ASSLTSGALTYEQY
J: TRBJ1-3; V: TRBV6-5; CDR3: ASSYSRFENTIY
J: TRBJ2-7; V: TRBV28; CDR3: ASSLGLWDYFEQY
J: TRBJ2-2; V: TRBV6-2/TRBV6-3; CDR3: ASSPLGSALF
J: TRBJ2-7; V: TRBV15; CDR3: ATSRGGQAGVYEQY
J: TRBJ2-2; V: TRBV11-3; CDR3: ASSPRQARDTGELF
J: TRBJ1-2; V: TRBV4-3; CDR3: ASSLVDREPYGYT
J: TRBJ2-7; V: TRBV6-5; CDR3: ASSRYARGSYEQY
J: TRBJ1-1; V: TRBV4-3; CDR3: ASSQVDREKVEAF
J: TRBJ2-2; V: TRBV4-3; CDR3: ASSQEISAGELF
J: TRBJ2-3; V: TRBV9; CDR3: ASSAPSTDTQY